The rows below give T cell receptor beta chains drawn from one sample of a study of blood T cell repertoires in COVID-19. The data were produced by immunoSEQ multiplex PCR, yet TCRdb's version contains in-frame clones alone and is incomplete. The sample yields about 110,000 clones, 70% to 80% seen once. Sequencing used peripheral blood. The origin of the receptors is an older woman with acute or convalescent COVID-19. The CDR3 runs from the conserved cysteine through the conserved F or W. A D gene is named only where the DNA matches it firmly. Not all rows give a size; the values are once, few, many and, for expanded clones, a class.

D gene,clone size,V gene,J gene,CDR3 DNA,CDR3 protein
TRBD1,NA,TRBV2,TRBJ1-2,TGTGCCAGCACCGGCGACAGGGATCCTGGCTACACCTTC,CASTGDRDPGYTF
NA,NA,TRBV5-5,TRBJ2-3,TGTGCCAGCAGCTTGTGGGGGGATTTAGGAGATACGCAGTATTTT,CASSLWGDLGDTQYF
NA,NA,TRBV7-9,TRBJ1-2,TGTGCCAGCAGTAGGCAGGGCTATGGCTACACCTTC,CASSRQGYGYTF
TRBD1,once,TRBV19,TRBJ1-5,TGTGCCAGTAGTATGGACAGGGGGGGAAGTCAGCCCCAGCATTTT,CASSMDRGGSQPQHF
TRBD1,NA,TRBV19,TRBJ2-1,TGTGCCAGCGCCCCGGGACAGGGGTATTACAATGAGCAGTTCTTC,CASAPGQGYYNEQFF
TRBD1,many,TRBV3-1/TRBV3-2,TRBJ1-2,TGTGCCAGCAGCCAAACGGGGACAGGGCGCGGCTATGGCTACACCTTC,CASSQTGTGRGYGYTF
TRBD1,few,TRBV19,TRBJ2-7,TGTGCCAGTAGTAAGGGACAGCTATACGAGCAGTACTTC,CASSKGQLYEQYF
NA,NA,TRBV15,TRBJ1-1,TGTGCCACCAGCAGAAAACAGCCGGGAACTGAAGCTTTCTTT,CATSRKQPGTEAFF
NA,NA,TRBV19,TRBJ1-5,TGTGCCAGTAGTATCTACGGGGGGACGTTAGGCAATCAGCCCCAGCATTTT,CASSIYGGTLGNQPQHF
NA,once,TRBV2,TRBJ1-5,TGTGCCAGCAGCGTTGTTAGGGGTCCCCAGCATTTT,CASSVVRGPQHF
TRBD2,NA,TRBV4-3,TRBJ2-1,TGCGCCAGCAGCCAAGGGCCAGCGGGGCCCTACAATGAGCAGTTCTTC,CASSQGPAGPYNEQFF
NA,NA,TRBV25-1,TRBJ1-2,TGTGCCAGCAGCGACCCCCGGGGGAGGGGCAACTATGGCTACACCTTC,CASSDPRGRGNYGYTF